This T cell receptor beta chain emerged from a study of OX40 agonist ivuxolimab in advanced cancers. Study details: Ivuxolimab doses were 0.01, 0.1, 0.3, 1.5, 3 or 10 mg/kg every 2 weeks.

Data came from immunoSEQ multiplex PCR; TCRdb stores just in-frame clones and leaves some out. The table has 55,000 to 65,000 clones, about 90% seen once; the top ten hold around 15%. Whole-study results and caveats: CD8+ T cells were the subset that, on average, had more expanded clones than CD4+.

As to this clone: Its specificity is not known.

Germline CDR1 SEHNR, CDR2 FQNEAQ (reference sequence). This CDR3 region has 14 residues. V gave up 7 bases and J gave up 3 bases, with 15 bases separating them. This chain links TRBV7-9 with TRBJ1-2; D remains ambiguous. This clonotype was sampled from an adult with an advanced solid tumor such as melanoma, head and neck, liver or kidney cancer. The material sequenced was CD4+ or CD8+ T cells sorted from blood, taken in a trial of the OX40 agonist ivuxolimab. CDR3 residues: CASNSVGAYYGYTF. CDR3 DNA: TGTGCCAGCAACTCAGTTGGAGCTTACTATGGCTACACCTTC.